These T cell receptor beta chains were read from a single sample in a study of Ad26.COV2.S vaccination and SARS-CoV-2 variants. The table came from immunoSEQ multiplex PCR; TCRdb's copy has only in-frame clones and leaves some out. This sample has about 350,000 clones, with approximately 84% found just once. The sample was peripheral blood, taken in a trial of Ad26.COV2.S vaccine versus placebo. These receptor sequences come from a person aged 18-60 years who received the Ad26.COV2.S COVID-19 vaccine or a placebo. CDR3s include the opening cysteine and the closing phenylalanine or tryptophan. A D gene is named only where the DNA matches it firmly. Size is stated for part of the rows, as once, few or many counts, or as a class when the clone is expanded.

D	V	size	J	CDR3	DNA
NA	TRBV2	NA	TRBJ2-3	CASRELEGSTDTQYF	TGTGCCAGCAGGGAGTTGGAGGGGAGCACAGATACGCAGTATTTT
TRBD2	TRBV10-3	NA	TRBJ2-1	CAISESRLAGAPSSYNEQFF	TGTGCCATCAGTGAGAGTCGACTAGCGGGGGCCCCGAGCTCCTACAATGAGCAGTTCTTC
NA	TRBV7-9	NA	TRBJ2-7	CASSPDGRYEQYF	TGTGCCAGCAGCCCCGACGGCCGTTACGAGCAGTACTTC
NA	TRBV19	NA	TRBJ1-6	CASSPSVGNSPLHF	TGTGCCAGTAGTCCCTCTGTCGGTAATTCACCCCTCCACTTT
TRBD2	TRBV28	NA	TRBJ2-1	CASGGLAFHEQFF	TGTGCCAGCGGGGGACTAGCGTTTCATGAGCAGTTCTTC
TRBD2	TRBV27	NA	TRBJ2-1	CASSFRTSGGAYNEQFF	TGTGCCAGCAGTTTCAGGACTAGCGGGGGGGCCTACAATGAGCAGTTCTTC
NA	TRBV11-2	NA	TRBJ2-1	CASSTAGNEQFF	TGTGCCAGCAGCACCGCGGGTAATGAGCAGTTCTTC
NA	TRBV9	NA	TRBJ2-3	CASSVEADTDTQYF	TGTGCCAGCAGCGTAGAGGCAGACACAGATACGCAGTATTTT
NA	TRBV13	NA	TRBJ2-3	CASSPTRSGPDTQYF	TGTGCCAGCAGCCCTACGAGGAGCGGCCCAGATACGCAGTATTTT
NA	TRBV10-3	NA	TRBJ1-4	CAISDNKPGMANEKLFF	TGTGCCATCAGTGACAACAAACCCGGGATGGCTAATGAAAAACTGTTTTTT
NA	TRBV9	NA	TRBJ2-1	CASSVAEGGNEQFF	TGTGCCAGCAGCGTGGCTGAGGGGGGGAATGAGCAGTTCTTC
NA	TRBV24-1	once	TRBJ2-1	CATSDLRVGGGEQFF	TGTGCCACCAGTGATTTGCGGGTTGGGGGAGGTGAGCAGTTCTTC
NA	TRBV5-1	NA	TRBJ1-1	CASSLAVGPMNTEAFF	TGCGCCAGCAGCTTGGCCGTGGGTCCTATGAACACTGAAGCTTTCTTT
NA	TRBV19	NA	TRBJ2-1	CASSKQGFRHEQFF	TGTGCCAGTAGTAAGCAGGGGTTCCGGCATGAGCAGTTCTTC
NA	TRBV3-1/TRBV3-2	once	TRBJ2-5	CASSQGPWGNRAGFVETQYF	TGTGCCAGCAGCCAAGGGCCGTGGGGTAATCGGGCCGGTTTCGTTGAGACCCAGTACTTC
NA	TRBV27	NA	TRBJ1-4	CASSPILGSRSPEQIAGNEKLFF	TGTGCCAGCAGTCCCATCTTAGGCAGTAGAAGCCCCGAACAGATTGCGGGGAATGAAAAACTGTTTTTT
NA	TRBV9	NA	TRBJ2-1	CASSVRYPSNNEQFF	TGTGCCAGCAGCGTAAGGTACCCCAGTAACAATGAGCAGTTCTTC
TRBD1	TRBV10-3	NA	TRBJ2-7	CAISESISGGYEQYF	TGTGCCATCAGTGAGTCGATCTCAGGGGGCTACGAGCAGTACTTC
NA	TRBV11-3	NA	TRBJ2-7	CASSLDKGLQYF	TGTGCCAGCAGCTTAGATAAGGGCTTGCAGTACTTC
TRBD2	TRBV7-2	NA	TRBJ2-5	CASSLVGGVQETQYF	TGTGCCAGCAGCTTAGTCGGGGGGGTACAGGAGACCCAGTACTTC
NA	TRBV6-2/TRBV6-3	NA	TRBJ1-1	CASSRMPGLGAGTEAFF	TGTGCCAGCAGTCGCATGCCCGGGTTGGGGGCGGGGACTGAAGCTTTCTTT
NA	TRBV7-2	NA	TRBJ2-7	CASSFQGSVQYF	TGTGCCAGCAGCTTTCAGGGTAGTGTGCAGTACTTC
TRBD2	TRBV19	NA	TRBJ2-1	CASSIVGGDNEQFF	TGTGCCAGTAGTATAGTGGGGGGGGACAATGAGCAGTTCTTC
TRBD2	TRBV19	NA	TRBJ2-5	CASSKRGGRETQYF	TGTGCCAGTAGTAAGCGGGGGGGCCGCGAGACCCAGTACTTC
NA	TRBV18	NA	TRBJ2-1	CASSPPSGRVGNEQFF	TGTGCCAGCTCACCACCGTCGGGAAGGGTGGGGAATGAGCAGTTCTTC
TRBD2	TRBV6-5	NA	TRBJ2-7	CASRLTSVARYEQYF	TGTGCCAGCAGACTTACTAGCGTGGCACGTTACGAGCAGTACTTC
TRBD1	TRBV28	once	TRBJ2-7	CASSQHPPDRAPLYYEQYF	TGTGCCAGCAGTCAACACCCTCCGGACAGGGCGCCGCTTTACTACGAGCAGTACTTC
NA	TRBV6-6	once	TRBJ2-7	CASTTERISSEQYF	TGTGCCAGCACCACAGAAAGGATTTCTAGCGAGCAGTACTTC
NA	TRBV27	NA	TRBJ1-6	CASSFWGQSPLHF	TGTGCCAGCAGTTTTTGGGGGCAATCACCCCTCCACTTT
NA	TRBV6-2/TRBV6-3	NA	TRBJ2-5	CASSYLTVQETQYF	TGTGCCAGCAGTTACTTAACTGTTCAAGAGACCCAGTACTTC
NA	TRBV7-2	NA	TRBJ1-2	CASSQGSGTGYGYTF	TGTGCCAGCAGCCAGGGGTCCGGGACGGGTTATGGCTACACCTTC
NA	TRBV9	NA	TRBJ1-5	CASSSAYSNQPQHF	TGTGCCAGCAGCTCGGCCTATAGCAATCAGCCCCAGCATTTT
TRBD2	TRBV4-3	NA	TRBJ2-3	CASSQARAGITDTQYF	TGCGCCAGCAGCCAAGCCCGAGCGGGGATCACAGATACGCAGTATTTT
TRBD1	TRBV27	NA	TRBJ1-1	CASSFRGGYTEAFF	TGTGCCAGCAGTTTCAGGGGGGGGTACACTGAAGCTTTCTTT
NA	TRBV2	NA	TRBJ2-3	CASSRDSTDTQYF	TGTGCCAGCAGCCGGGACAGCACAGATACGCAGTATTTT
NA	TRBV5-1	NA	TRBJ1-2	CASRPDSLNYGYTF	TGCGCCAGCAGGCCGGACAGTCTTAACTATGGCTACACCTTC
TRBD1	TRBV19	NA	TRBJ2-1	CAIARTGYNEQFF	TGTGCCATAGCACGGACAGGCTACAATGAGCAGTTCTTC
NA	TRBV19	NA	TRBJ2-3	CASSMESVSDTQYF	TGTGCCAGTAGTATGGAGAGCGTCTCAGATACGCAGTATTTT
NA	TRBV11-3	NA	TRBJ2-7	CASSLGRGMDEQYF	TGTGCCAGCAGCTTAGGCAGGGGAATGGACGAGCAGTACTTC
TRBD2	TRBV10-3	few	TRBJ2-1	CAISGTSGRMVNEQFF	TGTGCCATCAGTGGGACTAGCGGGAGGATGGTCAATGAGCAGTTCTTC
TRBD1	TRBV12-5	NA	TRBJ1-1	CASGAWGQGDTEAFF	TGTGCTAGTGGTGCATGGGGACAGGGTGACACTGAAGCTTTCTTT
NA	TRBV19	NA	TRBJ1-2	CASSIGKGRRGLFYGYTF	TGTGCCAGTAGTATAGGAAAAGGCAGGAGGGGATTATTCTATGGCTACACCTTC
TRBD2	TRBV7-6	NA	TRBJ2-3	CASTNHLAGGTDTQYF	TGTGCCAGCACCAACCACCTAGCGGGGGGCACAGATACGCAGTATTTT
NA	TRBV19	NA	TRBJ1-2	CASSIGGSSTYGYTF	TGTGCCAGTAGTATAGGAGGGAGCAGTACCTATGGCTACACCTTC
NA	TRBV6-5	NA	TRBJ2-7	CASSSAGSGIYEQYF	TGTGCCAGCAGTTCCGCCGGTAGCGGCATCTACGAGCAGTACTTC
NA	TRBV30	NA	TRBJ1-4	CAWSWTNEKLFF	TGTGCCTGGAGTTGGACGAATGAAAAACTGTTTTTT
TRBD2	TRBV25-1	NA	TRBJ2-1	CASSALSSGRGNEQFF	TGTGCCAGCAGTGCATTATCTAGCGGGAGGGGGAATGAGCAGTTCTTC
TRBD2	TRBV6-5	NA	TRBJ2-3	CASSYSEAGGQGTQYF	TGTGCCAGCAGTTACTCAGAAGCGGGGGGGCAAGGTACGCAGTATTTT
NA	TRBV19	NA	TRBJ2-7	CASSIQESLLYEQYF	TGTGCCAGTAGTATACAGGAATCTCTTCTTTACGAGCAGTACTTC
TRBD1	TRBV9	NA	TRBJ2-7	CASSRGTGGYF	TGTGCCAGCAGCCGAGGGACAGGGGGGTACTTC